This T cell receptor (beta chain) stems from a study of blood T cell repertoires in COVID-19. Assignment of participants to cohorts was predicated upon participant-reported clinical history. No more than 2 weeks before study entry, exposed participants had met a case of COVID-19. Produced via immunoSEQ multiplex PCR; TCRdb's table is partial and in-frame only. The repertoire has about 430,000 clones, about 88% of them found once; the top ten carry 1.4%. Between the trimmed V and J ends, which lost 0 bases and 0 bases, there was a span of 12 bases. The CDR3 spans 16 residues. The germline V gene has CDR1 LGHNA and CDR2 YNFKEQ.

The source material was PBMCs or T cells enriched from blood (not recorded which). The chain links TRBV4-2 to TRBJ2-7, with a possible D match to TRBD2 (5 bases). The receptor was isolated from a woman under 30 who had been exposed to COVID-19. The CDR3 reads CASSQEGAVSSYEQYF. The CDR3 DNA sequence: TGTGCCAGCAGCCAAGAAGGAGCGGTGAGCTCCTACGAGCAGTACTTC.